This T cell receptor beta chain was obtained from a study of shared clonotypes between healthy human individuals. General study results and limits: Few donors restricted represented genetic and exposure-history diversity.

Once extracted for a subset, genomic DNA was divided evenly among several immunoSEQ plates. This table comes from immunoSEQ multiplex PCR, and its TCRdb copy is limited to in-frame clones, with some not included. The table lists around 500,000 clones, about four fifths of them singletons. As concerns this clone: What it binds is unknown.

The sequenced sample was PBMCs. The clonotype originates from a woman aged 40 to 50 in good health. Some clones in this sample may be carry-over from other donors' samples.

Here the CDR3 DNA reads TGTGCCAGCAGCTTGGGCGGGACAGGGTCCTACGAGCAGTACTTC. It codes for CASSLGGTGSYEQYF. The chain has TRBV5-4 and TRBJ2-7; TRBD1 aligns across 9 bases. Trimming took 0 bases from V and 1 from J; bases not matched to a gene: 2. The CDR3 is 15 amino acids. Per germline, CDR1 SGHNT and CDR2 YYREEE (reference sequence).